Listed here are 22 T cell receptor beta chains from one sample, sequenced in a study of T cells after yellow fever vaccination. MiXCR, applied by TCRdb to the 5' RACE reads, yields one record per CDR3 protein. The sample includes about 550,000 distinct CDR3 sequences, about 19% seen only once; the top ten take more than 13%. The sequences come from PBMCs, collected 15 days after the yellow fever booster vaccination. The receptors come from a man aged 30 to 39 who received the YFV17D yellow fever vaccine.

The gene calls are TRBV20-1 and TRBJ2-2; 8 bases are a match to TRBD2. The CDR3 has 15 amino acids. Germline loops: CDR1 DFQATT, CDR2 SNEGSKA (reference sequence). V shed 2 bases, J shed 7 bases, and the junction held 9 bases outside the gene matches. The CDR3 DNA is TGCAGTGCTAGAAGGAGCGGGAGTGGAAACGGGGAGCTGTTTTTT. It is translated as CSARRSGSGNGELFF.

As DNA, the CDR3 is TGCAGCGTTGATTGGGCGACAGGGGCCGGAAACACCATATATTTT. It specifies CSVDWATGAGNTIYF. The chain links TRBV29-1 to TRBJ1-3, with 8 bases lining up with TRBD1. The V gene end was trimmed by 3 bases and the J gene end by 4 bases; junction bases not matched to a gene: 8. The CDR3 loop spans 15 amino acids. Per the germline V gene, CDR1 is SQVTM and CDR2 is ANQGSEA.

The chain couples TRBV6-5 to TRBJ1-4; D possibly corresponds to TRBD1 (6 bases). Per the germline V gene, CDR1 is MNHEY and CDR2 is SVGAGI. V lost 0 bases, J lost 6 bases, and 17 bases lay in between. The CDR3 has 17 residues. CDR3 nucleotide sequence: TGTGCCAGCAGTTACTCGGGCAGGGGACGTGGGTATGAAAAACTGTTTTTT. It specifies CASSYSGRGRGYEKLFF.

This clonotype was detected a few times. This chain uses TRBV19 with TRBJ2-1, with 14 nucleotides matching TRBD2. Trimming took 5 bases from V and 8 from J; bases not matched to a gene: 11. The CDR3 is 17 amino acids. CDR1 and CDR2 from the germline V gene are LNHDA and SQIVND (reference sequence). CDR3 DNA: TGTGCCAGTAGTGGGGGACTAGCGGGAGTGTTCGGGGATGAGCAGTTCTTC. Translating gives CASSGGLAGVFGDEQFF.

V gene TRBV6-2 or TRBV6-3 combines with J gene TRBJ2-6, with 8 bases lining up with TRBD2. This CDR3 region has 19 residues. Germline V CDR1 and CDR2: MNHEY, SVGEGT. V shed 4 bases, J shed 2 bases, and the junction held 13 bases outside the gene matches. CDR3 loop: CASSSLAETTPAGANVLTF. DNA of the CDR3: TGTGCCAGCAGTTCACTAGCGGAAACAACCCCCGCTGGGGCCAACGTCCTGACTTTC.

The rearrangement joins TRBV7-9 to TRBJ2-7; D gene uncertain. Per the germline V gene, CDR1 is SEHNR and CDR2 is FQNEAQ (reference sequence). Trimming removed 5 bases at V and 5 bases at J, with 13 bases between. The CDR3 consists of 13 residues. CDR3 in DNA: TGTGCCAGCAGCCGACATGGGGTTCACGAGCAGTACTTC. This sequence encodes CASSRHGVHEQYF.

This clonotype has more than one count but fewer than ten. V usage is TRBV7-2 and J usage is TRBJ2-6; 9 nucleotides align to TRBD1. The CDR3 length is 17 residues. Germline CDR1 reads SGHTA; CDR2 reads FQGNSA. V lost 3 bases and J lost 3; bases outside the gene matches: 6. The CDR3, as DNA: TGTGCCAGCAGCTTGAGCGGGACAGGGAATGGGGCCAACGTCCTGACTTTC. It codes for CASSLSGTGNGANVLTF. The variable domain in full, with the rest retrieved from reference TRBV7-2 and TRBJ2-6, is GAGVSQSPSNKVTEKGKDVELRCDPISGHTALYWYRQSLGQGLEFLIYFQGNSAPDKSGLPSDRFSAERTGGSVSTLTIQRTQQEDSAVYLCASSLSGTGNGANVLTFGAGSRLTVL.

J is TRBJ2-3 and V is TRBV12-3 or TRBV12-4; 10 bases align to TRBD1. Losses at the gene ends were 5 bases for V and 7 bases for J; bases not matched to a gene: 12. CDR3 length equals 16 residues. The CDR3 loop is CASSPYGDRGRNTQYF. Here the CDR3 DNA reads TGTGCCAGCAGTCCCTACGGGGACAGGGGAAGGAATACGCAGTATTTT.

The chain recombines TRBV24-1 with TRBJ2-2; tentatively, D is TRBD1 or TRBD2 (5 bases each). The CDR3 is 13 amino acids. Deletions cut 11 bases from V and 1 base from J, with 10 bases between. Germline V gene sequence: CDR1 KGHDR, CDR2 SFDVKD. The CDR3 is CASEGLNTGELFF. The DNA for the CDR3 is TGTGCCAGCGAGGGGTTGAACACCGGGGAGCTGTTTTTT.

The chain carries TRBV20-1 and TRBJ2-3; D not resolved. There are 12 residues in the CDR3. The V end was cut by 0 bases, the J end by 6 bases, with 7 bases between. Germline V lookup: CDR1 DFQATT, CDR2 SNEGSKA (reference sequence). In nucleotides, the CDR3 is TGCAGTGCTAGAGAAGTTCTGGATACGCAGTATTTT. This encodes CSAREVLDTQYF.

This clonotype was counted a few times. The chain has TRBV6-5 and TRBJ2-3; perhaps D is TRBD1 or TRBD2 (5 bases each). The CDR3 consists of 17 residues. Germline assignment: CDR1 MNHEY and CDR2 SVGAGI. Trimming took off 4 bases at V and 0 bases at J, with 17 bases between the two ends. CDR3 loop: CASSLNLVGASTDTQYF. DNA of the CDR3: TGTGCCAGCAGTTTAAATCTAGTCGGGGCTAGCACAGATACGCAGTATTTT.

The J gene is TRBJ1-2, the V gene TRBV27; tentatively, D is TRBD1 (6 bases). Trimming left V 5 bases short and J 0 bases short, with 13 bases between. This CDR3 is built from 15 residues. The V gene's germline CDR1 is MNHEY and CDR2 SMNVEV (reference sequence). The CDR3 loop reads CASSPLQGTNYGYTF. The CDR3 DNA sequence: TGTGCCAGCAGTCCCTTACAGGGTACTAACTATGGCTACACCTTC.

This clonotype occurred a few times. The rearrangement links TRBV27 to TRBJ2-1; D may match TRBD1 or TRBD2 (5 bases each). Trimming left V 5 bases short and J 2 bases short, with 13 bases between. The CDR3 length is 15 residues. Germline V gives CDR1 MNHEY, CDR2 SMNVEV (reference sequence). CDR3 sequence reads: CASSGTIKAYNEQFF. CDR3 in DNA: TGTGCCAGCAGTGGGACCATTAAAGCCTACAATGAGCAGTTCTTC.

V gene TRBV2 combines with J gene TRBJ2-2; no clear D. V lost 2 bases and J 5 bases, leaving 6 bases between the germline ends. The CDR3 covers 13 residues. Germline-derived CDR1 and CDR2 are SNHLY and FYNNEI. The CDR3 DNA is TGTGCCAGCAGTGAATACTTTACCGGGGAGCTGTTTTTT. It yields the protein CASSEYFTGELFF.

This chain joins TRBV7-3 and TRBJ2-1, with a tentative D call TRBD2 (5 bases). Per the germline V gene, CDR1 is SGHTA and CDR2 is FQGTGA. This CDR3 is 14 amino acids long. Trimming pared 5 bases from V and 6 bases from J, leaving 14 bases between. CDR3 sequence: CASSQSREANEQFF. Written as DNA, the CDR3 is TGTGCCAGCAGCCAAAGTCGGGAAGCCAATGAGCAGTTCTTC.

V usage is TRBV7-9 and J usage is TRBJ1-1, with no clear D. Germline CDR1 SEHNR, CDR2 FQNEAQ (reference sequence). V gave up 6 bases and J gave up 8 bases, with 13 bases separating them. The CDR3 has 12 amino acids. CDR3 amino acids: CASSPLRTEAFF. The CDR3 coding sequence is TGTGCCAGCAGTCCACTTCGGACGGAAGCTTTCTTT.

The chain has TRBV5-1 and TRBJ2-5; D is ambiguous. V lost 1 base to trimming and J lost 4 bases, with 11 bases between them. The CDR3 is 14 amino acids. Germline-derived CDR1 and CDR2 are SGHRS and YFSETQ. The CDR3 nucleotides are TGCGCCAGCAGCTTGACGTCGGGTGGAGAGACCCAGTACTTC. It specifies CASSLTSGGETQYF.

This clonotype occurred a few times. This chain joins TRBV7-9 and TRBJ2-3; maybe TRBD1 (6 bases). The length of the CDR3 is 14 residues. CDR1 and CDR2 from the germline V gene are SEHNR and FQNEAQ (reference sequence). The ends were cut back, 5 bases at V and 1 base at J, with 10 bases in the middle. The CDR3 reads CASSGGAGTDTQYF. CDR3 nucleotides: TGTGCCAGCAGCGGGGGCGCAGGCACAGATACGCAGTATTTT.

The rearrangement joins TRBV5-5 to TRBJ2-1; TRBD1 matches at 9 bases. This CDR3 has 16 residues. Germline V gene lookup returns CDR1 SGHKS and CDR2 YYEKEE (reference sequence). V lost 1 base, J lost 7 bases, and 9 bases stayed unmatched. The CDR3 DNA sequence: TGTGCCAGCAGCTTGCGGGGGGACAGGGTTGGGAATGAGCAGTTCTTC. This gives the protein CASSLRGDRVGNEQFF.

This clonotype was counted many times. This rearrangement joins TRBV27 to TRBJ2-3; a weak D match, TRBD1 (5 bases). In germline, CDR1 is MNHEY, CDR2 SMNVEV (reference sequence). V lost 6 bases and J lost 3, with 13 bases in between. This CDR3 has 14 amino acids. The CDR3 region has the DNA TGTGCCAGCAGCATCATGGGGCCAACAGATACGCAGTATTTT. The encoded protein is CASSIMGPTDTQYF.

The chain recombines TRBV7-8 with TRBJ2-3, with a weak D call TRBD2 (6 bases). This CDR3 contains 16 residues. Germline V CDR1 and CDR2: SGHVS, FQNEAQ. The germline V and J ends were trimmed by 3 bases and 4 bases, with 17 bases remaining between them. Here the CDR3 reads CASSFLEEGLPDTQYF. CDR3 nucleotides: TGTGCCAGCAGCTTCTTAGAGGAGGGGCTGCCAGATACGCAGTATTTT.

This clonotype was found a few times. The chain joins TRBV6-1 to TRBJ2-3; D may be TRBD1 (6 bases). The CDR3 is 14 residues long. Germline V gives CDR1 MNHNS, CDR2 SASEGT. V was shortened by 6 bases and J by 5 bases, with 15 bases between the two germline ends. The CDR3 spells CASRRDNAGDTQYF. CDR3 sequence (DNA): TGTGCCAGCAGAAGGGACAACGCGGGAGATACGCAGTATTTT.